The table lists the clone carrying this TCR beta chain with many counts. Its specificity is unknown. The data stem from a study of CD8 T cells in ankylosing spondylitis. Study-level results: There was reportedly significant enrichment of clones that were disease-linked in matched ankylosing spondylitis synovial fluid. Earlier studies detected some motif variants in reactive arthritis synovial fluid and blood.

The CDR3 has 13 amino acids. The germline V gene has CDR1 SGHDT and CDR2 YYEEEE. Trimming left V 0 bases short and J 4 bases short, with 7 bases between. For TCR beta, libraries came from quantitative 5'-RACE with molecular barcodes. Each CDR3 protein is one row after TCRdb ran MiXCR on the 5' RACE reads. The sample lists 100,000 to 150,000 distinct CDR3 sequences; around 9.7% were seen once. The chain recombines TRBV5-6 with TRBJ2-5; D not certain. The source of this sequence is a male donor with ankylosing spondylitis or in good health (not recorded which). The sample was blood, either unsorted or a sorted T cell fraction (not recorded which). The CDR3 DNA reads as TGTGCCAGCAGCTTGGACCCCGGAGAGACCCAGTACTTC. It encodes CASSLDPGETQYF. The full variable domain, in which reference TRBV5-6 and TRBJ2-5 provide the parts outside the CDR3, is DAGVTQSPTHLIKTRGQQVTLRCSPKSGHDTVSWYQQALGQGPQFIFQYYEEEERQRGNFPDRFSGHQFPNYSSELNVNALLLGDSALYLCASSLDPGETQYFGPGTRLLVL.